One and the same sample provided the 28 T cell receptor beta chains below, sequenced in a study of T cell changes during pregnancy in multiple sclerosis. The method was immunoSEQ multiplex PCR; TCRdb's version includes in-frame clones alone and lacks a portion of them. This sample has fewer than 30,000 clones, with about 91% found just once. Sequencing was performed on CD8+ T cells from peripheral blood mononuclear cells, taken in the second trimester of pregnancy. The receptor set was obtained from a female donor with multiple sclerosis, enrolled in a pregnancy study.

This rearrangement joins TRBV5-6 to TRBJ2-7; 9 bases are shared with TRBD1. This CDR3 spans 15 amino acids. The V gene's germline CDR1 is SGHDT and CDR2 YYEEEE. The ends lost 3 bases at V and 6 bases at J; junction bases unmatched: 10. For the CDR3, the DNA is TGTGCCAGCAGCTGGGCCCCGGGACAGGGAGGCGAGCAGTACTTC. Its translation: CASSWAPGQGGEQYF.

The CDR3 nucleotides read TGTGCCATCAGTGAGGGGGACAGCCAAGAGACCCAGTACTTC. Protein product: CAISEGDSQETQYF. The chain couples TRBV10-3 to TRBJ2-5; the match to TRBD1 covers 7 bases. The CDR3 runs to 14 residues. The J segment lost 1 base and the V segment lost 2 bases, leaving 1 base of the junction unmatched. Germline CDR1 ENHRY, CDR2 SYGVKD.

This chain joins TRBV9 and TRBJ2-1; TRBD2 aligns across 7 bases. This CDR3 region has 14 residues. Trimming took 2 bases from V and 7 from J; bases not matched to a gene: 6. The germline gives CDR1 SGDLS, CDR2 YYNGEE. The CDR3 loop is CASSVSGAGNEQFF. The CDR3 DNA follows: TGTGCCAGCAGCGTCAGCGGAGCGGGAAATGAGCAGTTCTTC.

This clone was seen only once. The chain joins TRBV28 to TRBJ2-7; TRBD1 matches at 9 bases. The V gene's germline CDR1 is MDHEN and CDR2 SYDVKM. This CDR3 is 16 amino acids long. V was pared by 5 bases and J by 0 bases, with 8 bases of the junction left unmatched. This chain's CDR3 is CASSVQRTGVSYEQYF. The CDR3, as DNA: TGTGCCAGCAGTGTCCAAAGGACAGGGGTCTCCTACGAGCAGTACTTC.

This clone occurred a few times. The chain employs TRBV5-6 and TRBJ1-2; TRBD1 agrees at 7 bases. The CDR3 contains 14 residues. The V and J ends lost 3 bases and 0 bases, in that order; junction bases with no gene match: 2. Germline CDR1 and CDR2: SGHDT and YYEEEE. The CDR3, as DNA: TGTGCCAGCAGCTCGGGACAGTCTAACTATGGCTACACCTTC. This encodes CASSSGQSNYGYTF.

This rearrangement joins TRBV21-1 to TRBJ2-7; no check of the table's D call, TRBD2, against the DNA was made. TRBV21-1 is a pseudogene locus. The CDR3 spans 12 residues. The CDR3 here is CASTRDLYEQYF. CDR3 nucleotide sequence: TGTGCCAGCACCCGGGACTTATACGAGCAGTACTTC.

V is TRBV27 and J is TRBJ2-7; 16 bases are shared with TRBD2. The germline CDR1 and CDR2 sequences are MNHEY and SMNVEV (reference sequence). This CDR3 spans 16 amino acids. Trimming cost V 5 bases and J 7 bases; bases outside gene matches: 8. CDR3 in amino acids: CASSEGLAGGPWEQYF. CDR3 DNA: TGTGCCAGCAGTGAGGGACTAGCGGGAGGGCCTTGGGAGCAGTACTTC.

This clone was detected once. This sequence joins TRBV2 and TRBJ1-2, with D perhaps matching TRBD1 (6 bases). In germline, CDR1 is SNHLY, CDR2 FYNNEI. V gave up 3 bases and J gave up 4 bases, with 9 bases separating them. CDR3 size: 13 residues. The CDR3 protein is CASSDTGIYGYTF. The CDR3 DNA reads as TGTGCCAGCAGTGACACAGGGATCTATGGCTACACCTTC. Full variable domain (missing parts from reference TRBV2 and TRBJ1-2): EPEVTQTPSHQVTQMGQEVILRCVPISNHLYFYWYRQILGQKVEFLVSFYNNEISEKSEIFDDQFSVERPDGSNFTLKIRSTKLEDSAMYFCASSDTGIYGYTFGSGTRLTVV.

CDR3 amino acids: CATSRETGGYGYTF. The DNA for the CDR3 is TGTGCCACCAGCAGAGAAACAGGGGGCTATGGCTACACCTTC. The chain recombines TRBV15 with TRBJ1-2; 8 bases line up with TRBD1. Germline V lookup: CDR1 LNHNV, CDR2 YYDKDF (reference sequence). The CDR3 contains 14 residues. V dropped 0 bases and J dropped 4; count of bases not matched to a gene: 1.

The gene calls are TRBV15 and TRBJ1-3; TRBD1 matches 9 bases. Germline V gives CDR1 LNHNV, CDR2 YYDKDF (reference sequence). The CDR3 covers 15 residues. V trimming: 3 bases; J trimming: 1 base; junction bases outside the gene matches: 1. The CDR3 DNA sequence: TGTGCCACCAGCAGTGGGACAGGGTCTGGAAACACCATATATTTT. Residues: CATSSGTGSGNTIYF. The whole variable domain, filled in from reference TRBV15 and TRBJ1-3, reads DAMVIQNPRYQVTQFGKPVTLSCSQTLNHNVMYWYQQKSSQAPKLLFHYYDKDFNNEADTPDNFQSRRPNTSFCFLDIRSPGLGDTAMYLCATSSGTGSGNTIYFGEGSWLTVV.

The J gene is TRBJ2-3, the V gene TRBV19; a weak D match, TRBD2 (6 bases). Germline V CDR1 and CDR2: LNHDA, SQIVND (reference sequence). This CDR3 has 14 residues. Trimming stripped 4 bases from V and 2 bases from J, with 10 bases between. The CDR3 coding sequence is TGTGCCAGTAGTACCCCGGGAGCCACAGATACGCAGTATTTT. As protein: CASSTPGATDTQYF.

The chain is built from TRBV7-2 and TRBJ2-7; D perhaps matches TRBD2 (5 bases). Germline V lookup: CDR1 SGHTA, CDR2 FQGNSA. The CDR3 is 13 residues long. Trimming took 0 bases from V and 4 from J, leaving 7 bases between them. CDR3 bases: TGTGCCAGCAGCTTAGCGCCGGGATACGAGCAGTACTTC. It encodes CASSLAPGYEQYF.

In DNA, the CDR3 is TGTGCCAGCAGTCGGCGGCAGGGCGGCGGGGAGCTGTTTTTT. The encoded protein is CASSRRQGGGELFF. The chain recombines TRBV2 with TRBJ2-2; tentatively, D is TRBD1 (5 bases). Deletions cut 5 bases from V and 7 bases from J, with 14 bases between. This CDR3 contains 14 residues. The germline gives CDR1 SNHLY, CDR2 FYNNEI.

This chain joins TRBV19 and TRBJ1-5, with 7 bases identical to TRBD1. The CDR3 runs 14 residues. Germline CDR1 is LNHDA and CDR2 is SQIVND (reference sequence). The V segment lost 7 bases and the J segment 0 bases; nucleotides outside the gene matches: 3. DNA of the CDR3: TGTGCCAGTACCGGGACAGATAGCAATCAGCCCCAGCATTTT. The encoded protein is CASTGTDSNQPQHF.

The genes are TRBV28 and TRBJ2-3, with TRBD2 matching 9 bases. Trimming removed 3 bases from V and 0 bases from J; junction bases left unmatched: 16. Germline V gives CDR1 MDHEN, CDR2 SYDVKM. The length of the CDR3 is 20 residues. This chain's CDR3 is CASSFGSLGLAMASTDTQYF. The CDR3 DNA follows: TGTGCCAGCAGTTTCGGGTCTCTAGGACTAGCGATGGCTAGCACAGATACGCAGTATTTT.

Ten or more counts support this clone. The genes are TRBV11-2 and TRBJ2-1; 8 nucleotides agree with TRBD2. V gave up 4 bases and J gave up 5 bases; unmatched junction bases: 7. This CDR3 has 15 amino acids. The germline CDR1 and CDR2 sequences are SGHAT and FQNNGV. The DNA of the CDR3 is TGTGCCAGCAGCTCCTCAGCGGGAGCTAACAATGAGCAGTTCTTC. Amino acids: CASSSSAGANNEQFF.

The chain combines TRBV4-1 with TRBJ2-7; 9 positions agree with TRBD2. The length of the CDR3 is 15 residues. Germline trimming cut 2 bases from V and 4 bases from J; bases unmatched to any gene: 6. CDR1 is MGHRA, CDR2 YSYEKL, per germline. CDR3 amino acids: CASSQNPSGTYEQYF. In DNA, the CDR3 is TGCGCCAGCAGCCAAAATCCTAGCGGGACATACGAGCAGTACTTC.

For this clone: Other DNA sequences in the same sample also yield this CDR3. For the CDR3, the DNA is TGTGCCAGCAGACAGACTAGCGGGAGGGTGTACGAGCAGTACTTC. The encoded protein is CASRQTSGRVYEQYF. V gene TRBV28 combines with J gene TRBJ2-7, with 14 bases matching TRBD2. This CDR3 spans 15 amino acids. Germline CDR1 reads MDHEN; CDR2 reads SYDVKM. The junction had 5 bases not matched to a gene; V was cut back by 6 bases and J by 4 bases.

The chain has TRBV18 and TRBJ2-7, with 12 positions matching TRBD2. Looked up from germline, CDR1 is KGHSH and CDR2 is LQKENI. The CDR3 covers 16 residues. The V and J ends lost 1 base and 2 bases, in that order; junction bases with no gene match: 3. The CDR3 sequence: CASSPRGLAGPYEQYF. The CDR3 DNA sequence: TGTGCCAGCTCACCACGAGGACTAGCGGGACCCTACGAGCAGTACTTC.

The chain joins TRBV19 to TRBJ2-1; no definite D call. V lost 7 bases and J 4 bases, leaving 5 bases between the germline ends. Germline CDR1 and CDR2: LNHDA and SQIVND (reference sequence). The CDR3 length is 11 residues. The CDR3 DNA reads TGTGCCAGTAAGGAGTACAATGAGCAGTTCTTC. This encodes CASKEYNEQFF.

The V call is TRBV5-1, the J call TRBJ2-1, with 13 positions matching TRBD2. Germline V gene data show CDR1 as SGHRS and CDR2 as YFSETQ. Trimming cost V 4 bases and J 9 bases; bases outside gene matches: 7. The CDR3 contains 15 residues. The DNA of the CDR3 is TGCGCCAGCAGCCCCGGACTAGCGGGAGTGGTTGAGCAGTTCTTC. Its translation is CASSPGLAGVVEQFF.

V gene TRBV30 combines with J gene TRBJ1-2; a weak D match, TRBD1 (5 bases). The CDR3 is 15 residues long. Germline values: CDR1 GTSNPN, CDR2 SVGIG (reference sequence). V was clipped by 4 bases and J by 4 bases, with 19 bases between them. CDR3 in DNA: TGTGCCTGGACCGAAACCTCGGGGGGGGTCTATGGCTACACCTTC. Translated, it gives CAWTETSGGVYGYTF.

This rearrangement joins TRBV6-5 to TRBJ2-7, with 7 nucleotides matching TRBD1. Trimming at V came to 6 bases and at J to 0 bases, leaving 5 bases not matched to a gene. CDR3 length: 14 residues. Germline-derived CDR1 and CDR2 are MNHEY and SVGAGI. CDR3 loop: CASRSRGYSYEQYF. Written as DNA, the CDR3 is TGTGCCAGCAGGTCCAGGGGGTACTCCTACGAGCAGTACTTC.

This rearrangement joins TRBV6-6 to TRBJ2-1; 8 nucleotides agree with TRBD2. This CDR3 is 14 amino acids long. From germline, CDR1 is MNHNY and CDR2 SVGAGI (reference sequence). J was trimmed by 5 bases and V by 9 bases; bases with no gene match: 9. The CDR3 loop is CASRSGSTDNEQFF. The CDR3 nucleotides read TGTGCCAGTCGAAGCGGGAGTACTGACAATGAGCAGTTCTTC.

The gene calls are TRBV7-9 and TRBJ2-7; the D gene is possibly TRBD2 (5 bases). V dropped 4 bases and J dropped 5 bases, with 12 bases sitting between them. Germline V lookup: CDR1 SEHNR, CDR2 FQNEAQ (reference sequence). CDR3 length: 13 amino acids. The CDR3 is CASSYVLDDEQYF. CDR3 coding DNA: TGTGCCAGCAGCTACGTACTAGACGACGAGCAGTACTTC.

The chain recombines TRBV2 with TRBJ1-1; D not certain. Germline V CDR1 and CDR2: SNHLY, FYNNEI. The length of the CDR3 is 15 residues. V was shortened by 3 bases and J by 1 base, with 12 bases between the two germline ends. The CDR3 nucleotides read TGTGCCAGCAGTGAGGACGACTATAAGAACACTGAAGCTTTCTTT. Translation: CASSEDDYKNTEAFF.

This chain connects TRBV5-1 to TRBJ2-1, with D possibly being TRBD2 (5 bases). CDR3 length: 17 residues. The V end was cut by 6 bases, the J end by 1 base, with 20 bases between. Germline values: CDR1 SGHRS, CDR2 YFSETQ. DNA of the CDR3: TGCGCCAGCACGCGGGCGCTGGGCGTAGGATCCTACAATGAGCAGTTCTTC. Translating it yields CASTRALGVGSYNEQFF.

The chain has TRBV19 and TRBJ2-7, with 7 bases aligning to TRBD1. CDR1 LNHDA and CDR2 SQIVND come from the germline V gene (reference sequence). Unmatched junction bases numbered 10, after V lost 5 bases and J lost 6 bases. The CDR3 runs to 14 residues. The DNA of the CDR3 is TGTGCCAGTAGTCCCGCGACAGGGTTGGTCGAGCAGTACTTC. This translates into CASSPATGLVEQYF.